The 25 T cell receptor beta chains presented below share a single source sample, sequenced in a study of blood T cell repertoires in COVID-19. Using immunoSEQ multiplex PCR, the repertoire was profiled, and TCRdb retains in-frame clones only, with some absent. The sample records about 240,000 clones, about nine tenths being singletons. The sequenced sample was peripheral blood. The receptors shown here come from a man aged 60 to 69 who had recovered from COVID-19.

The chain combines TRBV4-2 with TRBJ2-5; D might be TRBD1 (6 bases). Germline assignment: CDR1 LGHNA and CDR2 YNFKEQ. V was clipped by 1 base and J by 2 bases, with 14 bases between them. The CDR3 length is 16 residues. As DNA, the CDR3 is TGTGCCAGCAGCCAAGCTCCGAGGGGGTTTCAAGAGACCCAGTACTTC. As protein: CASSQAPRGFQETQYF.

The rearrangement links TRBV2 to TRBJ1-1; D gene uncertain. CDR3 length: 14 amino acids. Germline CDR1 SNHLY, CDR2 FYNNEI. The ends were cut back, 4 bases at V and 2 bases at J, with 11 bases in the middle. CDR3: CASSGSRGNTEAFF. CDR3 DNA sequence: TGTGCCAGCAGTGGAAGCAGAGGAAACACTGAAGCTTTCTTT. Using reference TRBV2 and TRBJ1-1 for the parts outside the CDR3, the full variable domain is EPEVTQTPSHQVTQMGQEVILRCVPISNHLYFYWYRQILGQKVEFLVSFYNNEISEKSEIFDDQFSVERPDGSNFTLKIRSTKLEDSAMYFCASSGSRGNTEAFFGQGTRLTVV.

V and J are TRBV5-1 and TRBJ1-3; unclear D gene. Trimming took 0 bases from V and 0 from J, leaving 7 bases between them. The CDR3 is made up of 15 amino acids. Germline CDR1 and CDR2: SGHRS and YFSETQ. CDR3 in DNA: TGCGCCAGCAGCTTGGGGCACCGCTCTGGAAACACCATATATTTT. Its protein product is CASSLGHRSGNTIYF.

The gene calls are TRBV5-1 and TRBJ2-3, with D maybe TRBD1 (7 bases). The CDR3 sequence is 14 residues long. V shed 5 bases and J shed 5 bases, with 15 bases lying between them. The germline V gene encodes CDR1 SGHRS and CDR2 YFSETQ. CDR3 sequence (DNA): TGCGCCAGCAGGGACGCAGGGGGAGGAGATACGCAGTATTTT. Translated: CASRDAGGGDTQYF.

The V gene is TRBV7-8, the J gene TRBJ1-6; D call uncertain. Germline CDR1 SGHVS, CDR2 FQNEAQ. V was cut by 0 bases and J by 5 bases, with 11 bases left in between. The CDR3 is 16 residues long. CDR3 amino acids: CASSLAPQVNNSPLHF. CDR3 nucleotide sequence: TGTGCCAGCAGCTTAGCTCCTCAGGTGAATAATTCACCCCTCCACTTT.

The rearrangement joins TRBV2 to TRBJ1-5, with 8 nucleotides matching TRBD1. Germline V CDR1 and CDR2: SNHLY, FYNNEI. CDR3 length: 13 residues. V was pared by 8 bases and J by 7 bases, with 7 bases of the junction left unmatched. The CDR3 nucleotides read TGTGCCAGCGACAGGGGCCCCAGGCAGCCCCAGCATTTT. This encodes CASDRGPRQPQHF. Together with reference TRBV2 and TRBJ1-5, the CDR3 gives the full variable domain: EPEVTQTPSHQVTQMGQEVILRCVPISNHLYFYWYRQILGQKVEFLVSFYNNEISEKSEIFDDQFSVERPDGSNFTLKIRSTKLEDSAMYFCASDRGPRQPQHFGDGTRLSIL.

V and J are TRBV18 and TRBJ2-7; D perhaps matches TRBD1 (5 bases). Per germline, CDR1 KGHSH and CDR2 LQKENI. The CDR3 consists of 13 residues. The ends were cut back, 2 bases at V and 7 bases at J, with 12 bases in the middle. The CDR3 coding sequence is TGTGCCAGCTCACCAAGTATGGGGCTGGAGCAGTACTTC. Amino acid sequence: CASSPSMGLEQYF.

This clone was seen a single time. The rearrangement links TRBV5-1 to TRBJ1-1, with 9 bases that match TRBD1. The CDR3 loop spans 18 amino acids. V dropped 1 base and J dropped 3; count of bases not matched to a gene: 13. Germline V lookup: CDR1 SGHRS, CDR2 YFSETQ. The CDR3, as DNA: TGCGCCAGCAGCTTGATTTCAGGGACAGGGTATAAGGACACTGAAGCTTTCTTT. Protein: CASSLISGTGYKDTEAFF.

The gene calls are TRBV6-1 and TRBJ2-1, with D perhaps matching TRBD2 (6 bases). The germline CDR1 and CDR2 sequences are MNHNS and SASEGT. Trimming shortened V by 1 base and J by 0 bases, and 7 bases separated the two germline ends. The CDR3 consists of 15 residues. This chain's CDR3 is CASSEGGVSYNEQFF. CDR3 DNA: TGTGCCAGCAGTGAAGGGGGGGTCTCCTACAATGAGCAGTTCTTC.

The V gene is TRBV6-1, the J gene TRBJ1-2; D unclear. CDR1 and CDR2 (germline): MNHNS, SASEGT. V lost 0 bases to trimming and J lost 4 bases, with 12 bases between them. The CDR3 runs 15 residues. CDR3: CASSEAVTRTYGYTF. DNA of the CDR3: TGTGCCAGCAGTGAAGCGGTCACTCGAACCTATGGCTACACCTTC.

V and J are TRBV4-1 and TRBJ1-2; 12 nucleotides match TRBD1. The V gene's germline CDR1 is MGHRA and CDR2 YSYEKL. The trim removed 1 base at V and 7 bases at J, leaving 10 bases unmatched. The CDR3 has 17 residues. The CDR3 DNA follows: TGCGCCAGCAGCCAAGCATTAAGGGGACAGGGGGCGCGTGGCTACACCTTC. Translating it yields CASSQALRGQGARGYTF.

V and J are TRBV18 and TRBJ2-1; D not certain. Deletions cut 6 bases from V and 8 bases from J, with 11 bases between. This CDR3 has 12 residues. The germline V gene has CDR1 KGHSH and CDR2 LQKENI. The CDR3 region has the DNA TGTGCCAGCTCCCGTTTGGGCTATGAGCAGTTCTTC. This translates into CASSRLGYEQFF. The full variable domain, with the rest looked up from reference TRBV18 and TRBJ2-1, is NAGVMQNPRHLVRRRGQEARLRCSPMKGHSHVYWYRQLPEEGLKFMVYLQKENIIDESGMPKERFSAEFPKEGPSILRIQQVVRGDSAAYFCASSRLGYEQFFGPGTRLTVL.

The rearrangement joins TRBV5-1 to TRBJ2-1; TRBD1 matches 8 bases. The junction had 9 bases not matched to a gene; V was cut back by 4 bases and J by 0 bases. This CDR3 is 17 amino acids long. Germline V lookup: CDR1 SGHRS, CDR2 YFSETQ. As DNA, the CDR3 is TGCGCCAGCAGCCCAAGATCGGACAGGGACTCCTACAATGAGCAGTTCTTC. This sequence encodes CASSPRSDRDSYNEQFF. Full variable domain (outside the CDR3, taken from reference TRBV5-1 and TRBJ2-1): KAGVTQTPRYLIKTRGQQVTLSCSPISGHRSVSWYQQTPGQGLQFLFEYFSETQRNKGNFPGRFSGRQFSNSRSEMNVSTLELGDSALYLCASSPRSDRDSYNEQFFGPGTRLTVL.

This clone was counted only a few times. CDR3 DNA: TGTGCCAGTAGAGGCCTGAGGAGGCAGCCCCAGCATTTT. This translates into CASRGLRRQPQHF. The chain links TRBV19 to TRBJ1-5; D is uncertain. The V gene's germline CDR1 is LNHDA and CDR2 SQIVND (reference sequence). The V end lost 6 bases, the J end lost 7 bases, and 13 bases lay between the germline ends. The CDR3 contains 13 residues.

This clone was recorded once. The chain carries TRBV5-1 and TRBJ1-2, with 10 nucleotides matching TRBD1. Trimming cost V 5 bases and J 8 bases; bases outside gene matches: 6. CDR3 length: 13 residues. Per germline, CDR1 SGHRS and CDR2 YFSETQ. CDR3 DNA: TGCGCCAGCAGGATAGGGACAGGGGACGGCTACACCTTC. Its translation is CASRIGTGDGYTF.

In DNA, the CDR3 is TGCGCCAGCAGCTTGGATTCTAGGCTAGCGGGGGGTAATGAGCAGTTCTTC. This encodes CASSLDSRLAGGNEQFF. The chain is built from TRBV5-1 and TRBJ2-1, with 11 bases lining up with TRBD2. The CDR3 has 17 amino acids. Germline CDR1 SGHRS, CDR2 YFSETQ. The junction had 9 bases not matched to a gene; V was cut back by 0 bases and J by 7 bases.

The gene calls are TRBV10-1 and TRBJ2-1; TRBD2 matches 11 bases. Germline V gene data show CDR1 as WNHNN and CDR2 as SYGVQD (reference sequence). Trimming took 2 bases from V and 10 from J; bases not matched to a gene: 10. The CDR3 consists of 16 residues. In DNA, the CDR3 is TGCGCCAGCAGTGAGCAAATAGCGGGGGGGCGTGGAGAGCAGTTCTTC. Translated: CASSEQIAGGRGEQFF.

The V and J genes are TRBV28 and TRBJ2-7; 8 positions match TRBD2. Germline loops: CDR1 MDHEN, CDR2 SYDVKM. V lost 5 bases and J lost 4; bases outside the gene matches: 7. The CDR3 is made up of 14 amino acids. The CDR3, as DNA: TGTGCCAGCAGTGTTAGCGGGGATGATTACGAGCAGTACTTC. Translated, it gives CASSVSGDDYEQYF.

The rearrangement links TRBV27 to TRBJ1-5, with 8 bases that match TRBD1. The ends lost 5 bases at V and 4 bases at J; junction bases unmatched: 4. The CDR3 is 14 amino acids. The germline V gene has CDR1 MNHEY and CDR2 SMNVEV (reference sequence). CDR3: CASSLRTGNQPQHF. The CDR3 nucleotides are TGTGCCAGCAGTCTCCGGACAGGGAATCAGCCCCAGCATTTT.

The V gene is TRBV7-9, the J gene TRBJ1-1; no firm D call. Germline CDR1 SEHNR, CDR2 FQNEAQ (reference sequence). V lost 3 bases, J lost 3 bases, and 8 bases lay in between. The CDR3 loop spans 13 amino acids. The DNA for the CDR3 is TGTGCCAGCAGCTTCGACGGGTACACTGAAGCTTTCTTT. Its translation is CASSFDGYTEAFF.

The rearrangement uses TRBV12-5 and TRBJ2-1, with D uncertain. Per the germline V gene, CDR1 is LGHNT and CDR2 is FRNRAP. Trimming shortened V by 3 bases and J by 5 bases, and 17 bases separated the two germline ends. The CDR3 is 16 residues long. The CDR3: CASGLPLLQNNNEQFF. The CDR3 nucleotides are TGTGCTAGTGGTTTACCCCTTTTGCAGAACAACAATGAGCAGTTCTTC.

The count of this clone is one. This chain connects TRBV12-3 or TRBV12-4 to TRBJ2-3; 10 bases line up with TRBD1. After removal of 6 bases from V and 9 bases from J, the junction contained 6 bases not matched to a gene. The CDR3 loop spans 13 amino acids. This chain's CDR3 is CASSQKDRGTQYF. The CDR3 DNA is TGTGCCAGCAGCCAAAAGGACAGGGGGACGCAGTATTTT.

V is TRBV7-9 and J is TRBJ2-1, with a tentative D call TRBD2 (7 bases). The CDR3 extends over 19 amino acids. Germline V lookup: CDR1 SEHNR, CDR2 FQNEAQ (reference sequence). V was trimmed by 5 bases and J by 0 bases, leaving 23 bases between them. The CDR3 here is CASSPNRGGPLSSYNEQFF. CDR3 in DNA: TGTGCCAGCAGCCCCAATAGGGGGGGACCGCTTAGCTCCTACAATGAGCAGTTCTTC.

V is TRBV6-5 and J is TRBJ2-7, with TRBD1 matching over 7 bases. The V and J ends lost 10 bases and 6 bases, in that order; junction bases with no gene match: 9. There are 12 residues in the CDR3. Germline assignment: CDR1 MNHEY and CDR2 SVGAGI. CDR3 residues: CATTPRQGEQYV. The CDR3 bases are TGTGCCACCACACCCCGACAGGGCGAGCAGTACGTC.

This chain joins TRBV7-2 and TRBJ2-7; the D gene is possibly TRBD2 (6 bases). This CDR3 contains 13 residues. Germline V gene data show CDR1 as SGHTA and CDR2 as FQGNSA. V was trimmed by 5 bases and J by 2 bases, leaving 10 bases between them. The chain's CDR3 is CASSAGPAYEQYF. CDR3 DNA: TGTGCCAGCAGCGCGGGACCAGCCTACGAGCAGTACTTC.